The 32 T cell receptor beta chains below come from one sample, sequenced in a study of cytomegalovirus exposure and HLA in healthy donors. In the PCR, 60 Vbeta and 13 Jbeta primers were used. Profiled with immunoSEQ multiplex PCR; TCRdb holds only in-frame clones, not every one. The data hold about 98,000 clones, with around 80% observed a single time. Sequenced input: PBMCs. The receptors stem from a man aged 35 to 55 in good health and CMV-seronegative.

The rearrangement links TRBV19 to TRBJ2-1, with 7 nucleotides matching TRBD1. This CDR3 has 14 residues. Per germline, CDR1 LNHDA and CDR2 SQIVND (reference sequence). V gave up 10 bases and J gave up 5 bases; unmatched junction bases: 11. The CDR3 DNA reads as TGTGCCACCAAGTCGGACAGGAGTAACAATGAGCAGTTCTTC. Its translation is CATKSDRSNNEQFF.

This chain connects TRBV5-4 to TRBJ2-7; D might be TRBD2 (5 bases). Per the germline V gene, CDR1 is SGHNT and CDR2 is YYREEE (reference sequence). The CDR3 loop spans 14 amino acids. Between the trimmed V and J ends, which lost 4 bases and 3 bases, there was a span of 14 bases. The CDR3, as DNA: TGTGCCAGCAGCCCGGACTCATTCCGCTACGAGCAGTACTTC. Protein sequence: CASSPDSFRYEQYF.

Only a few counts were recorded for this clone. The V and J genes are TRBV9 and TRBJ1-1, with D perhaps TRBD1 (5 bases). V was pared by 2 bases and J by 10 bases, with 15 bases between. The CDR3 length is 13 residues. Germline loops: CDR1 SGDLS, CDR2 YYNGEE. The CDR3 loop reads CASSVGAASVAFF. The CDR3 bases are TGTGCCAGCAGCGTTGGGGCAGCTTCAGTAGCTTTCTTT.

The chain has TRBV5-4 and TRBJ1-1; TRBD1 matches 7 bases. The germline gives CDR1 SGHNT, CDR2 YYREEE (reference sequence). The J segment lost 0 bases and the V segment lost 2 bases, leaving 7 bases of the junction unmatched. This CDR3 is built from 16 residues. This chain's CDR3 is CASSFGGGTVNTEAFF. The CDR3 DNA is TGTGCCAGCAGCTTCGGGGGGGGGACAGTGAACACTGAAGCTTTCTTT.

The chain employs TRBV7-2 and TRBJ1-1, with D possibly matching TRBD1 (5 bases). Germline assignment: CDR1 SGHTA and CDR2 FQGNSA. The length of the CDR3 is 11 residues. Trimming shortened V by 5 bases and J by 5 bases, and 6 bases separated the two germline ends. The CDR3 region is CASSRQTEAFF. Written as DNA, the CDR3 is TGTGCCAGCAGCCGACAGACTGAAGCTTTCTTT.

V is TRBV12-5 and J is TRBJ2-3; no clear D gene. The germline V and J ends were trimmed by 4 bases and 1 base, with 9 bases remaining between them. The CDR3 totals 14 residues. Germline V lookup: CDR1 LGHNT, CDR2 FRNRAP. CDR3 in amino acids: CASGSRLGTDTQYF. The CDR3 DNA sequence: TGTGCTAGTGGTTCGCGGCTAGGCACAGATACGCAGTATTTT.

This clone was recorded a few times. This chain connects TRBV7-6 to TRBJ2-1; D not certain. CDR3 size: 13 residues. Germline CDR1 is SGHVS and CDR2 is FNYEAQ. Trimming stripped 4 bases from V and 6 bases from J, with 10 bases between. CDR3 amino acids: CASSSPRSNEQFF. The CDR3 DNA reads TGTGCCAGCAGCTCCCCCCGGAGCAATGAGCAGTTCTTC.

The chain carries TRBV5-1 and TRBJ2-7, with TRBD2 matching 11 bases. The CDR3 has 16 amino acids. J was trimmed by 3 bases and V by 0 bases; bases with no gene match: 5. The V gene's germline CDR1 is SGHRS and CDR2 YFSETQ. The CDR3 DNA is TGCGCCAGCAGCTTGGCCCCAACTAGCGGGGGCTACGAGCAGTACTTC. It yields the protein CASSLAPTSGGYEQYF.

The chain employs TRBV7-9 and TRBJ2-5; possible D gene TRBD2, 6 bases. Germline CDR1 reads SEHNR; CDR2 reads FQNEAQ (reference sequence). With 1 base removed from V and 4 bases from J, the gap between germline ends came to 13 bases. This CDR3 comprises 15 residues. CDR3 region: CASSLVAEGAETQYF. In DNA, the CDR3 is TGTGCCAGCAGCTTAGTGGCGGAGGGAGCAGAGACCCAGTACTTC.

The rearrangement uses TRBV5-8 and TRBJ2-7, with a weak D call TRBD2 (6 bases). Deletions cut 4 bases from V and 6 bases from J, with 11 bases between. Germline loops: CDR1 SGHTS, CDR2 YDEGEE. The CDR3 runs 12 residues. CDR3 nucleotide sequence: TGTGCCAGCAGCACTAGCCTCCCCGAGCAGTACTTC. This encodes CASSTSLPEQYF.

The V call is TRBV5-1, the J call TRBJ2-7; D perhaps matches TRBD1 (6 bases). The CDR3 covers 15 residues. Germline assignment: CDR1 SGHRS and CDR2 YFSETQ. The V end was cut by 3 bases, the J end by 0 bases, with 13 bases between. The CDR3 DNA follows: TGCGCCAGCAGCTCGACAGGTTTCAGCTCCTACGAGCAGTACTTC. Protein sequence: CASSSTGFSSYEQYF. The whole variable domain, remainder taken from reference TRBV5-1 and TRBJ2-7, is KAGVTQTPRYLIKTRGQQVTLSCSPISGHRSVSWYQQTPGQGLQFLFEYFSETQRNKGNFPGRFSGRQFSNSRSEMNVSTLELGDSALYLCASSSTGFSSYEQYFGPGTRLTVT.

This clone appeared a single time. V usage is TRBV5-6 and J usage is TRBJ1-4; D gene ambiguous. Trimming removed 1 base at V and 0 bases at J, with 7 bases between. There are 15 residues in the CDR3. The germline V gene has CDR1 SGHDT and CDR2 YYEEEE. The CDR3 DNA follows: TGTGCCAGCAGCTTGCTGCAGGCAACTAATGAAAAACTGTTTTTT. Residues: CASSLLQATNEKLFF.

V is TRBV7-2 and J is TRBJ2-7; D call uncertain. The V end lost 4 bases, the J end lost 0 bases, and 4 bases lay between the germline ends. Germline V lookup: CDR1 SGHTA, CDR2 FQGNSA. This CDR3 region has 12 residues. CDR3 in DNA: TGTGCCAGCAGCTCGAGCTCCTACGAGCAGTACTTC. Translation: CASSSSSYEQYF.

This chain uses TRBV6-1 with TRBJ1-6, with no clear D. The CDR3 length is 13 residues. Germline CDR1 and CDR2: MNHNS and SASEGT. Trimming cost V 6 bases and J 13 bases, with 16 bases left between them. Here the CDR3 DNA reads TGTGCCAGCAGCGTCGGTTCGCTTTCCCCCCTCCACTTT. It is translated as CASSVGSLSPLHF.

The genes are TRBV5-4 and TRBJ2-5; D unresolved. With 1 base removed from V and 0 bases from J, the gap between germline ends came to 4 bases. Germline CDR1 is SGHNT and CDR2 is YYREEE (reference sequence). The CDR3 covers 13 residues. As DNA, the CDR3 is TGTGCCAGCAGCTTGCCCAACCAAGAGACCCAGTACTTC. Amino acids: CASSLPNQETQYF. The full variable domain, its missing parts supplied by reference TRBV5-4 and TRBJ2-5, is ETGVTQSPTHLIKTRGQQVTLRCSSQSGHNTVSWYQQALGQGPQFIFQYYREEENGRGNFPPRFSGLQFPNYSSELNVNALELDDSALYLCASSLPNQETQYFGPGTRLLVL.

The chain links TRBV27 to TRBJ2-5; 11 nucleotides match TRBD2. The CDR3 spans 14 residues. Germline V lookup: CDR1 MNHEY, CDR2 SMNVEV (reference sequence). The V segment lost 9 bases and the J segment 2 bases; nucleotides outside the gene matches: 5. CDR3 residues: CARETSGEQETQYF. DNA for the CDR3: TGTGCCAGGGAGACTAGCGGGGAGCAAGAGACCCAGTACTTC.

The chain employs TRBV29-1 and TRBJ2-3; TRBD2 aligns across 7 bases. With V trimmed by 1 base and J by 4 bases, 5 bases remained unmatched. The germline V gene encodes CDR1 SQVTM and CDR2 ANQGSEA. The CDR3 has 14 amino acids. CDR3 loop: CSVEGASGADTQYF. CDR3 DNA: TGCAGCGTTGAAGGGGCTAGCGGTGCAGATACGCAGTATTTT.

This chain uses TRBV10-1 with TRBJ2-4; 8 nucleotides line up with TRBD2. The CDR3 runs to 14 residues. The V and J ends lost 0 bases and 9 bases, in that order; junction bases with no gene match: 4. Germline CDR1 reads WNHNN; CDR2 reads SYGVQD (reference sequence). CDR3 loop: CASSESVREGIQYF. The CDR3 bases are TGCGCCAGCAGTGAGTCGGTCCGGGAGGGCATTCAGTACTTC.

The chain links TRBV5-1 to TRBJ2-5; 7 bases line up with TRBD1. The J call is in doubt because the DNA end fits TRBJ2-7 better. This CDR3 is built from 15 residues. CDR1 and CDR2 (germline): SGHRS, YFSETQ. Here the CDR3 DNA reads TGCGCCAGCAGCCTGGGGTCGACAGGGATCTACGAGCAGTACTTC. Protein product: CASSLGSTGIYEQYF.

This chain uses TRBV28 with TRBJ2-2; TRBD2 matches 13 bases. The V and J ends lost 7 bases and 3 bases, in that order; junction bases with no gene match: 8. The CDR3 runs to 17 residues. Germline assignment: CDR1 MDHEN and CDR2 SYDVKM. CDR3: CASMPPGLAGHTGELFF. CDR3 nucleotides: TGTGCCAGCATGCCCCCGGGACTAGCGGGGCACACCGGGGAGCTGTTTTTT.

The chain couples TRBV23-1 to TRBJ1-1; D remains ambiguous. TRBV23-1 is flagged as an ORF with uncertain function. This CDR3 is built from 15 residues. V was cut by 6 bases and J by 4 bases, with 18 bases left in between. CDR3 sequence: CASRSTRLNLTEAFF. Here the CDR3 DNA reads TGCGCCAGCAGATCAACTCGACTCAACCTCACTGAAGCTTTCTTT.

The V gene is TRBV5-1, the J gene TRBJ1-4; D is possibly TRBD1 (5 bases). V was shortened by 0 bases and J by 3 bases, with 9 bases between the two germline ends. Looked up from germline, CDR1 is SGHRS and CDR2 is YFSETQ. The CDR3 length is 15 residues. CDR3 sequence: CASSLGGVSNEKLFF. Written as DNA, the CDR3 is TGCGCCAGCAGCTTGGGGGGGGTCTCTAATGAAAAACTGTTTTTT. The complete variable domain, with remaining parts taken from reference TRBV5-1 and TRBJ1-4, reads KAGVTQTPRYLIKTRGQQVTLSCSPISGHRSVSWYQQTPGQGLQFLFEYFSETQRNKGNFPGRFSGRQFSNSRSEMNVSTLELGDSALYLCASSLGGVSNEKLFFGSGTQLSVL.

A remark on this clone: One end of the junction is discordant with germline, which a read error may explain. CDR3 DNA sequence: TGTGCCTTGAGTCCTAGGGGTGATGAAGCTTTCTTT. Its translation: CALSPRGDEAFF. The gene calls are TRBV30 and TRBJ1-1; a weak D match, TRBD1 (5 bases). The CDR3 extends over 12 amino acids. The germline gives CDR1 GTSNPN, CDR2 SVGIG (reference sequence). The full variable domain, its missing parts supplied by reference TRBV30 and TRBJ1-1, is SQTIHQWPATLVQPVGSPLSLECTVEGTSNPNLYWYRQAAGRGLQLLFYSVGIGQISSEVPQNLSASRPQDRQFILSSKKLLLSDSGFYLCALSPRGDEAFFGQGTRLTVV.

The chain links TRBV29-1 to TRBJ1-2; possible D gene TRBD1, 5 bases. V was clipped by 3 bases and J by 4 bases, with 21 bases between them. CDR1 SQVTM and CDR2 ANQGSEA come from the germline V gene. This CDR3 comprises 16 residues. The CDR3 protein is CSVELEGASPSYGYTF. The CDR3 region has the DNA TGCAGCGTTGAGCTAGAAGGGGCCAGCCCCTCCTATGGCTACACCTTC.

The chain recombines TRBV13 with TRBJ2-7; perhaps TRBD2 as D (6 bases). The CDR3 spans 15 residues. Germline V gene data show CDR1 as PRHDT and CDR2 as FYEKMQ (reference sequence). V lost 5 bases and J lost 1, with 15 bases in between. CDR3 sequence (DNA): TGTGCCAGCAGCCCGAAGGGTAGCGGTTCCTACGAGCAGTACTTC. Translating gives CASSPKGSGSYEQYF. The full variable domain, in which reference TRBV13 and TRBJ2-7 provide the parts outside the CDR3, is AAGVIQSPRHLIKEKRETATLKCYPIPRHDTVYWYQQGPGQDPQFLISFYEKMQSDKGSIPDRFSAQQFSDYHSELNMSSLELGDSALYFCASSPKGSGSYEQYFGPGTRLTVT.

The genes are TRBV30 and TRBJ2-7, with D perhaps TRBD1 (6 bases). Germline V gene lookup returns CDR1 GTSNPN and CDR2 SVGIG (reference sequence). The CDR3 sequence is 15 residues long. V dropped 3 bases and J dropped 1 base, with 16 bases sitting between them. The CDR3 loop reads CAWRPSGTRSYEQYF. CDR3 nucleotides: TGTGCCTGGAGACCCTCCGGGACAAGATCCTACGAGCAGTACTTC.

This clone is a singleton in its sample. The V gene is TRBV6-1, the J gene TRBJ1-5; 8 bases align to TRBD1. The CDR3 runs 13 residues. CDR1 and CDR2 (germline): MNHNS, SASEGT. The V and J ends lost 3 bases and 7 bases, in that order; junction bases with no gene match: 2. As DNA, the CDR3 is TGTGCCAGCAGTGAGGACAGGGCCCAGCCCCAGCATTTT. Translation gives CASSEDRAQPQHF.

Comments on this clone: Germline is not matched at one junction end, which may reflect a read error. This chain connects TRBV7-9 to TRBJ2-3, with D perhaps TRBD1 (6 bases). This CDR3 region has 16 residues. In germline, CDR1 is SEHNR, CDR2 FQNEAQ (reference sequence). This chain's CDR3 is CSSSLEARGTTDTQYF. CDR3 coding DNA: TGTTCCAGCAGCTTAGAGGCCAGGGGTACCACAGATACGCAGTATTTT.

This clone occurred a few times. The chain links TRBV6-1 to TRBJ1-5, with 9 positions matching TRBD1. Germline V gene sequence: CDR1 MNHNS, CDR2 SASEGT. V trimming: 7 bases; J trimming: 3 bases; junction bases outside the gene matches: 4. This CDR3 has 14 residues. Here the CDR3 reads CASTGTGFNQPQHF. The CDR3 nucleotides are TGTGCCAGCACCGGGACAGGGTTCAATCAGCCCCAGCATTTT.

This clone was detected once. This chain links TRBV28 with TRBJ1-5; no clear D. CDR3 size: 16 residues. From germline, CDR1 is MDHEN and CDR2 SYDVKM. V lost 3 bases and J lost 6, with 18 bases in between. CDR3 DNA: TGTGCCAGCAGTTTTAGGCGGAGTGGATTCGTTCAGCCCCAGCATTTT. Translating gives CASSFRRSGFVQPQHF.

The CDR3 coding sequence is TGTGCCAGTAGTATACAGGGGGGCGTCGGGGAGCTGTTTTTT. This sequence encodes CASSIQGGVGELFF. The chain couples TRBV19 to TRBJ2-2; D may be TRBD1 (7 bases). This CDR3 is built from 14 residues. Trimming removed 2 bases at V and 7 bases at J, with 11 bases between. Per the germline V gene, CDR1 is LNHDA and CDR2 is SQIVND (reference sequence).

Comments on this clone: The identical CDR3 is also encoded by other nucleotide sequences in the sample. This chain uses TRBV18 with TRBJ1-5; a possible D gene is TRBD1 (6 bases). CDR1 and CDR2 (germline): KGHSH, LQKENI. The CDR3 loop spans 13 amino acids. Between the trimmed V and J ends, which lost 6 bases and 4 bases, there was a span of 10 bases. CDR3 in amino acids: CASSPGQNQPQHF. CDR3 nucleotide sequence: TGTGCCAGCTCCCCTGGACAGAATCAGCCCCAGCATTTT.